Sequencing of this TCR beta chain was carried out in a study of T-cell memory formation after mild COVID-19. TCRalpha and TCRbeta libraries used 5'RACE with constant-segment primers and UMIs. Each CDR3 protein is one row after TCRdb ran MiXCR on the 5' RACE reads. The sample has about 160,000 distinct CDR3 sequences, less than 40% seen once. Regarding the study as a whole: A second wave of clones peaked on day 37, and their SARS-CoV-2 specificity went unconfirmed.

Turning to this clonotype: The antigen is not known.

CDR3 length: 13 residues. Germline V gene data show CDR1 as SGHDN and CDR2 as FVKESK. Between the trimmed V and J ends, which lost 0 bases and 8 bases, there was a span of 10 bases. Specimen: PBMCs or a T cell subset sorted from them (not recorded which). The genes are TRBV14 and TRBJ1-2; no definite D call. This receptor was identified in an adult woman who had mild COVID-19 (a few samples of this study predate the infection). Cell type and time point are not known. CDR3 loop: CASSQDMPRGYTF. The DNA of the CDR3 is TGTGCCAGCAGCCAAGATATGCCCCGGGGCTACACCTTC.